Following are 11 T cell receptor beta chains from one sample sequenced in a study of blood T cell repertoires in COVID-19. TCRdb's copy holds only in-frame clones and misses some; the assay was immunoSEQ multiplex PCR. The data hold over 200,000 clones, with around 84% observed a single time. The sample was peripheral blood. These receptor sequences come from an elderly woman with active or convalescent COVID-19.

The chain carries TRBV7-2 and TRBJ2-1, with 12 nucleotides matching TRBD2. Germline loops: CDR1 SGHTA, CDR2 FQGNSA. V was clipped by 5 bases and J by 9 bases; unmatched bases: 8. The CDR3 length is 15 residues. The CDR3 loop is CASSGRTSGAGEQFF. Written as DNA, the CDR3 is TGTGCCAGCAGCGGGCGGACTAGCGGGGCGGGTGAGCAGTTCTTC.

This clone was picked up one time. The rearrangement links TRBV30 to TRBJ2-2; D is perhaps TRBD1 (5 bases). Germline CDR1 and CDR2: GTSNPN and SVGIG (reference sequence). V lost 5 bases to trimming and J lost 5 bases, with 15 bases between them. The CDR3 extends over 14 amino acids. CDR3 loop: CAWDAQGRTGELFF. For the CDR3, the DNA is TGTGCCTGGGACGCCCAGGGCCGAACCGGGGAGCTGTTTTTT.

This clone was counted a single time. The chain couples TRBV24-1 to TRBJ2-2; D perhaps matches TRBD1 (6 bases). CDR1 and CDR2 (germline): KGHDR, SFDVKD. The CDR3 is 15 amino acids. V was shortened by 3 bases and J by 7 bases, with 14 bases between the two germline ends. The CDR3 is CATSDHRVFDGELFF. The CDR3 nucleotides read TGTGCCACCAGTGATCACAGGGTGTTTGACGGGGAGCTGTTTTTT.

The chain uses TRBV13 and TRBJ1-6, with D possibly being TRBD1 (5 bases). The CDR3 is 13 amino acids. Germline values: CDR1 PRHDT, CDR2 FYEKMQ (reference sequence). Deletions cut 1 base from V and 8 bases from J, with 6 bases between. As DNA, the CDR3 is TGTGCCAGCAGCTTAGTCAGGGATTCACCCCTCCACTTT. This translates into CASSLVRDSPLHF.

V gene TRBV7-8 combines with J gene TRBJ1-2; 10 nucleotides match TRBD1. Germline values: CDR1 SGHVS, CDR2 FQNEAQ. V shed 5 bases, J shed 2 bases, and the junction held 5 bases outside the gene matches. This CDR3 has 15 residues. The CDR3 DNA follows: TGTGCCAGCAGCAACCCGGGACAGGGGAACTATGGCTACACCTTC. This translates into CASSNPGQGNYGYTF.

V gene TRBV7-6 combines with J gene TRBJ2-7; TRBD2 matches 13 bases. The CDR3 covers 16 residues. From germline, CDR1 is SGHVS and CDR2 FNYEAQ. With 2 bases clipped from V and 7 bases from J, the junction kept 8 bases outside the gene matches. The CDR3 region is CASSLSTSGGPGEQYF. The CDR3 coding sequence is TGTGCCAGCAGCTTATCGACTAGCGGGGGGCCGGGAGAGCAGTACTTC.

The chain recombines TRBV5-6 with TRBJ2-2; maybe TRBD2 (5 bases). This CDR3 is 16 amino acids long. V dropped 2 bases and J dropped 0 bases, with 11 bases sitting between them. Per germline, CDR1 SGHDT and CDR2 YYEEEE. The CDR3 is CASSFGVDANTGELFF. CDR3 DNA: TGTGCCAGCAGCTTCGGGGTGGACGCGAACACCGGGGAGCTGTTTTTT. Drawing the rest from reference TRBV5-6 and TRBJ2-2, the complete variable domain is DAGVTQSPTHLIKTRGQQVTLRCSPKSGHDTVSWYQQALGQGPQFIFQYYEEEERQRGNFPDRFSGHQFPNYSSELNVNALLLGDSALYLCASSFGVDANTGELFFGEGSRLTVL.

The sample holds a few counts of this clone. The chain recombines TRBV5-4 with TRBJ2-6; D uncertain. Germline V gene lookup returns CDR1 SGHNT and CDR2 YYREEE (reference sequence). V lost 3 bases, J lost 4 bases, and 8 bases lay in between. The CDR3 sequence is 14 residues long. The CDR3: CASSSAVGANVLTF. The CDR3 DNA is TGTGCCAGCAGCTCCGCAGTGGGGGCCAACGTCCTGACTTTC.

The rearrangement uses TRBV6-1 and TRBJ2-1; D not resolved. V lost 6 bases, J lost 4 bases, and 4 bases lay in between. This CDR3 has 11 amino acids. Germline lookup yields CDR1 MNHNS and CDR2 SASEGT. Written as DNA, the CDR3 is TGTGCCAGCAGCCTTTACAATGAGCAGTTCTTC. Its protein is CASSLYNEQFF.

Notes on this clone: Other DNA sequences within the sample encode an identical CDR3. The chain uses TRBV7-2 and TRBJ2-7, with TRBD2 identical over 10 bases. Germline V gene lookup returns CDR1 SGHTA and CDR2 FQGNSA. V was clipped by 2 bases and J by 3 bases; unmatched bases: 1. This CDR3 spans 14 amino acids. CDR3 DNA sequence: TGTGCCAGCAGCTTATTAGCGGGGGGCTACGAGCAGTACTTC. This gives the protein CASSLLAGGYEQYF.

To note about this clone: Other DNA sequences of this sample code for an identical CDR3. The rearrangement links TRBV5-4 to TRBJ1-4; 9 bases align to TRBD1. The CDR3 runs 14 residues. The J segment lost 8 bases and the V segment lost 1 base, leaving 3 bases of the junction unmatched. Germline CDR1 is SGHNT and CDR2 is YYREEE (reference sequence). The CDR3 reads CASSLRQGDEKLFF. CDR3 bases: TGTGCCAGCAGCTTGAGACAGGGGGACGAAAAACTGTTTTTT.